This T cell receptor beta chain was sequenced during a study of response to subunit inactivated influenza vaccine. MiXCR, run by TCRdb on the RT-PCR reads, gives a single entry per CDR3 protein. The data show approximately 530,000 distinct CDR3 sequences, 7.6% seen once. The clonotype was recovered from a man aged 50 to 69 who received an inactivated influenza vaccine. Specimen: PBMCs from blood, collected around 2 years after vaccination.

The CDR3 region has the DNA TGCGCCAGCAGCTTGGAGGGGGGGCTAGCCAAAAACATTCAGTACTTC. Protein sequence: CASSLEGGLAKNIQYF. The V call is TRBV5-1, the J call TRBJ2-4; D possibly corresponds to TRBD2 (7 bases). The CDR3 extends over 16 amino acids. The germline V and J ends were trimmed by 0 bases and 0 bases, with 10 bases remaining between them. Germline V gene lookup returns CDR1 SGHRS and CDR2 YFSETQ. The full variable domain, completed using reference TRBV5-1 and TRBJ2-4, is KAGVTQTPRYLIKTRGQQVTLSCSPISGHRSVSWYQQTPGQGLQFLFEYFSETQRNKGNFPGRFSGRQFSNSRSEMNVSTLELGDSALYLCASSLEGGLAKNIQYFGAGTRLSVL.